Presented here are 25 T cell receptor beta chains from one specimen sequenced in a study of T cell responses to AZD1222 COVID-19 vaccine. Sequencing used immunoSEQ multiplex PCR; TCRdb keeps in-frame clones, though not all of them. The sample includes fewer than 180,000 clones, 92% of them seen just once. The sample here was peripheral blood, taken 28 days after the second AZD1222 dose. The source of these receptors is an adult who received the AZD1222 COVID-19 vaccine.

The chain uses TRBV18 and TRBJ1-3; TRBD1 is a possible D gene (5 bases). With 5 bases removed from V and 0 bases from J, the gap between germline ends came to 17 bases. Germline CDR1 KGHSH, CDR2 LQKENI. The CDR3 spans 17 residues. The CDR3, as DNA: TGTGCCAGCTCAGAACTCCTGGGACGGATCTCTGGAAACACCATATATTTT. This encodes CASSELLGRISGNTIYF.

This rearrangement joins TRBV27 to TRBJ2-5; TRBD1 aligns across 8 bases. Germline V gene sequence: CDR1 MNHEY, CDR2 SMNVEV (reference sequence). The length of the CDR3 is 15 residues. The V gene end was trimmed by 3 bases and the J gene end by 5 bases; junction bases not matched to a gene: 8. The CDR3 protein is CASSLISGGRETQYF. As DNA, the CDR3 is TGTGCCAGCAGTTTGATTTCAGGGGGCCGGGAGACCCAGTACTTC.

The chain links TRBV18 to TRBJ2-7; D unclear. V lost 3 bases to trimming and J lost 5 bases, with 8 bases between them. Germline loops: CDR1 KGHSH, CDR2 LQKENI. CDR3 length: 12 residues. CDR3 in DNA: TGTGCCAGCTCACCCCGGTCGGACGAGCAGTACTTC. Amino acids: CASSPRSDEQYF.

The chain is built from TRBV28 and TRBJ2-1; 15 bases are a match to TRBD2. V dropped 6 bases and J dropped 0; count of bases not matched to a gene: 9. The V gene's germline CDR1 is MDHEN and CDR2 SYDVKM. The CDR3 consists of 19 residues. CDR3 DNA sequence: TGTGCCAGCAGCTTAAACCCGGGACTAGCGGGAGGCTCCTACAATGAGCAGTTCTTC. Protein product: CASSLNPGLAGGSYNEQFF.

This rearrangement joins TRBV14 to TRBJ2-7; possibly TRBD1 for D (5 bases). This CDR3 has 13 amino acids. Trimming stripped 0 bases from V and 10 bases from J, with 13 bases between. CDR1 and CDR2 from the germline V gene are SGHDN and FVKESK. CDR3 region: CASSQDLGAYQYF. Written as DNA, the CDR3 is TGTGCCAGCAGCCAAGATTTAGGGGCGTACCAGTACTTC.

This chain connects TRBV6-2 or TRBV6-3 to TRBJ1-2, with unresolved D. CDR1 is MNHEY, CDR2 SVGEGT, per germline. Trimming left V 0 bases short and J 0 bases short, with 5 bases between. The CDR3 sequence is 14 residues long. CDR3 sequence: CASSYSGTNYGYTF. The CDR3, as DNA: TGTGCCAGCAGTTACTCCGGAACTAACTATGGCTACACCTTC.

This chain connects TRBV6-2 or TRBV6-3 to TRBJ2-7; D unclear. V dropped 4 bases and J dropped 2 bases, with 12 bases sitting between them. This CDR3 has 14 residues. Germline V gene data show CDR1 as MNHEY and CDR2 as SVGEGT. The CDR3 DNA sequence: TGTGCCAGCAGTTGGAGAAGGTTTCCCTACGAGCAGTACTTC. It is translated as CASSWRRFPYEQYF.

The V call is TRBV3-1 (or the pseudogene TRBV3-2), the J call TRBJ2-1; 10 nucleotides match TRBD2. Germline CDR1 and CDR2: LGHDT and YNNKEL (reference sequence). V trimming: 2 bases; J trimming: 10 bases; junction bases outside the gene matches: 14. The CDR3 has 17 residues. CDR3 DNA sequence: TGTGCCAGCAGCCAAATCTCCGGGACTAGCGTGCTGAGAGAGCAGTTCTTC. It encodes CASSQISGTSVLREQFF.

CDR3 region: CASRVTGWPEAFF. DNA for the CDR3: TGTGCCAGCAGGGTAACAGGGTGGCCTGAAGCTTTCTTT. J is TRBJ1-1 and V is TRBV12-3 or TRBV12-4; possible D gene TRBD1, 6 bases. V was clipped by 6 bases and J by 6 bases, with 14 bases between them. The CDR3 loop spans 13 amino acids.

V is TRBV5-1 and J is TRBJ2-3, with TRBD2 matching over 7 bases. The CDR3 length is 17 residues. CDR1 is SGHRS and CDR2 is YFSETQ in the germline V gene. J gave up 1 base and V 1 base, and 9 bases lay outside the gene matches. The CDR3 DNA is TGCGCCAGCAGCTTGTCCGGGAGGTTGAGTGGCACAGATACGCAGTATTTT. Translating it yields CASSLSGRLSGTDTQYF.

The rearrangement uses TRBV6-5 and TRBJ2-1, with D maybe TRBD2 (6 bases). The length of the CDR3 is 15 residues. Germline CDR1 MNHEY, CDR2 SVGAGI. V lost 6 bases and J lost 3, with 15 bases in between. The CDR3 DNA follows: TGTGCCAGCAGCCAACCCGGGAGTTACTACAATGAGCAGTTCTTC. It codes for CASSQPGSYYNEQFF.

V gene TRBV19 combines with J gene TRBJ2-1; 8 bases align to TRBD1. This CDR3 region has 13 residues. The ends lost 7 bases at V and 7 bases at J; junction bases unmatched: 6. Germline assignment: CDR1 LNHDA and CDR2 SQIVND (reference sequence). In DNA form, the CDR3 reads TGTGCCAGTAATGGACAGGGTTGGAATGAGCAGTTCTTC. Translating it yields CASNGQGWNEQFF. Filled out from reference TRBV19 and TRBJ2-1, the complete variable domain reads DGGITQSPKYLFRKEGQNVTLSCEQNLNHDAMYWYRQDPGQGLRLIYYSQIVNDFQKGDIAEGYSVSREKKESFPLTVTSAQKNPTAFYLCASNGQGWNEQFFGPGTRLTVL.

The V call is TRBV5-4, the J call TRBJ2-7; 7 bases align to TRBD2. From germline, CDR1 is SGHNT and CDR2 YYREEE (reference sequence). There are 15 residues in the CDR3. V shed 4 bases, J shed 3 bases, and the junction held 10 bases outside the gene matches. In DNA form, the CDR3 reads TGTGCCAGCAGCCCGATGGGTCCTAGCGGCTACGAGCAGTACTTC. Translated, it gives CASSPMGPSGYEQYF.

The gene calls are TRBV7-2 and TRBJ1-6; D possibly corresponds to TRBD1 (5 bases). V lost 3 bases and J 10 bases, leaving 7 bases between the germline ends. Germline CDR1 is SGHTA and CDR2 is FQGNSA. The CDR3 loop spans 12 amino acids. The CDR3 loop is CASSFQGSPLHF. As DNA, the CDR3 is TGTGCCAGCAGCTTTCAGGGCTCACCCCTCCACTTT.

The V and J genes are TRBV19 and TRBJ2-7; TRBD2 matches 7 bases. CDR1 is LNHDA, CDR2 SQIVND, per germline (reference sequence). The CDR3 length is 16 residues. Trimming cost V 5 bases and J 3 bases; bases outside gene matches: 13. CDR3 coding DNA: TGTGCCAGTAGTCCTAACGGCGGGAGAGGGGTCTACGAGCAGTACTTC. Amino acid sequence: CASSPNGGRGVYEQYF.

The gene calls are TRBV4-1 and TRBJ1-1; D is uncertain. The V end was cut by 0 bases, the J end by 7 bases, with 18 bases between. This CDR3 has 16 amino acids. The germline V gene has CDR1 MGHRA and CDR2 YSYEKL. CDR3 sequence: CASSQDPLLGLVEAFF. DNA for the CDR3: TGCGCCAGCAGCCAAGATCCCCTACTTGGGTTGGTTGAAGCTTTCTTT.

This clone occurred once. The chain carries TRBV24-1 and TRBJ2-7, with TRBD1 identical over 9 bases. The CDR3 runs to 12 residues. Germline assignment: CDR1 KGHDR and CDR2 SFDVKD. V gave up 9 bases and J gave up 4 bases; unmatched junction bases: 3. The CDR3 region is CATRDRDYEQYF. The CDR3 coding sequence is TGTGCCACCCGGGACAGGGATTACGAGCAGTACTTC.

The CDR3 is CASSFDTEAFF. CDR3 sequence (DNA): TGTGCCAGCAGTTTCGACACTGAAGCTTTCTTT. The V call is TRBV6-2 or TRBV6-3, the J call TRBJ1-1; no clear D. The germline V gene encodes CDR1 MNHEY and CDR2 SVGEGT. This CDR3 contains 11 residues. V was shortened by 4 bases and J by 3 bases, with 3 bases between the two germline ends.

This clone was counted a single time. The chain links TRBV29-1 to TRBJ2-2; 13 bases line up with TRBD2. Germline CDR1 and CDR2: SQVTM and ANQGSEA. V lost 2 bases, J lost 8 bases, and 8 bases stayed unmatched. There are 16 residues in the CDR3. The CDR3 spells CSVEFRVTSGRGELFF. CDR3 bases: TGCAGCGTTGAATTTCGGGTGACTAGCGGGAGGGGGGAGCTGTTTTTT.

V gene TRBV11-2 combines with J gene TRBJ2-7, with 8 bases fitting TRBD1. The V gene's germline CDR1 is SGHAT and CDR2 FQNNGV. CDR3 length equals 17 residues. The V segment lost 1 base and the J segment 3 bases; nucleotides outside the gene matches: 11. CDR3 sequence: CASSLGPIGQGGYEQYF. The CDR3 DNA reads as TGTGCCAGCAGCTTAGGCCCGATTGGACAGGGAGGCTACGAGCAGTACTTC.

In this sample, this clone turned up once. This rearrangement joins TRBV30 to TRBJ1-1; no clear D gene. Trimming pared 3 bases from V and 2 bases from J, leaving 16 bases between. The CDR3 has 15 residues. CDR1 is GTSNPN and CDR2 is SVGIG in the germline V gene (reference sequence). This CDR3 is CAWSLEVGLNTEAFF. CDR3 coding DNA: TGTGCCTGGAGCCTTGAGGTAGGGCTAAACACTGAAGCTTTCTTT.

The chain joins TRBV6-1 to TRBJ1-2; D may be TRBD1 (6 bases). Deletions cut 1 base from V and 8 bases from J, with 11 bases between. The CDR3 is made up of 13 amino acids. Germline V gives CDR1 MNHNS, CDR2 SASEGT. CDR3 sequence (DNA): TGTGCCAGCAGTGAAGGGCCCCAGGGGGGCTACACCTTC. Protein sequence: CASSEGPQGGYTF.

This chain joins TRBV28 and TRBJ1-2; TRBD1 matches 9 bases. CDR3 size: 15 residues. Germline assignment: CDR1 MDHEN and CDR2 SYDVKM. The V segment lost 5 bases and the J segment 3 bases; nucleotides outside the gene matches: 7. The CDR3 reads CASSTHGTGYYGYTF. DNA for the CDR3: TGTGCCAGCAGTACCCATGGGACAGGGTACTATGGCTACACCTTC.

The V gene is TRBV5-1, the J gene TRBJ1-2, with 7 bases that match TRBD1. The germline CDR1 and CDR2 sequences are SGHRS and YFSETQ. V gave up 1 base and J gave up 6 bases; unmatched junction bases: 3. The CDR3 is 13 amino acids. The CDR3 sequence is CASSLTGVDGYTF. The CDR3 DNA is TGCGCCAGCAGCTTGACAGGGGTCGATGGCTACACCTTC.

The CDR3 coding sequence is TGTGCCAGCAGTTTAACGGGAGTAAAGGATACGCAGTATTTT. As protein: CASSLTGVKDTQYF. The chain links TRBV28 to TRBJ2-3, with D possibly TRBD2 on 6 matching bases. The CDR3 is made up of 14 amino acids. Germline-derived CDR1 and CDR2 are MDHEN and SYDVKM. The V end lost 2 bases, the J end lost 6 bases, and 12 bases lay between the germline ends. The full variable domain, rest sourced from reference TRBV28 and TRBJ2-3, is DVKVTQSSRYLVKRTGEKVFLECVQDMDHENMFWYRQDPGLGLRLIYFSYDVKMKEKGDIPEGYSVSREKKERFSLILESASTNQTSMYLCASSLTGVKDTQYFGPGTRLTVL.